This entry is about one T cell receptor (beta chain). Its target is unknown. Some clones are missing from TCRdb's copy, which holds only in-frame ones; the method was immunoSEQ multiplex PCR. The top ten clones hold about 1.5% of a sample with about 42,000 clones, 70% to 90% of them seen once. This record comes from a study of a mutant IDH1 vaccine in newly diagnosed glioma. The overall study: Vaccination followed radiotherapy alone by 4-6 weeks, or accompanied temozolomide cycles. Those enrolled had earlier been treated with radiotherapy, temozolomide, or both, mostly both. Study conclusions and caveats: Vaccination elicited immune responses in 90% to 95% of patients.

Noted time point: week 5, during vaccination. The vaccine gave 300 ug of a 20-mer mutant IDH1 peptide subcutaneously per dose. Donors had new IDH1-mutant astrocytomas of WHO grade 3 or 4 (ATRX-lost). CDR3 length: 14 amino acids. The germline V gene encodes CDR1 SGHAT and CDR2 FQDESV (reference sequence). The V gene end was trimmed by 5 bases and the J gene end by 4 bases; junction bases not matched to a gene: 4. The receptor comes from a man in his forties with glioma. The genes are TRBV11-1 and TRBJ1-4, with 7 bases fitting TRBD1. The specimen was PBMCs, collected from a glioma patient whose treatment included an IDH1 peptide vaccine. This CDR3 reads CASSNRDSNEKLFF. The CDR3 nucleotides read TGTGCCAGCAGCAACCGGGACAGTAATGAAAAACTGTTTTTT.